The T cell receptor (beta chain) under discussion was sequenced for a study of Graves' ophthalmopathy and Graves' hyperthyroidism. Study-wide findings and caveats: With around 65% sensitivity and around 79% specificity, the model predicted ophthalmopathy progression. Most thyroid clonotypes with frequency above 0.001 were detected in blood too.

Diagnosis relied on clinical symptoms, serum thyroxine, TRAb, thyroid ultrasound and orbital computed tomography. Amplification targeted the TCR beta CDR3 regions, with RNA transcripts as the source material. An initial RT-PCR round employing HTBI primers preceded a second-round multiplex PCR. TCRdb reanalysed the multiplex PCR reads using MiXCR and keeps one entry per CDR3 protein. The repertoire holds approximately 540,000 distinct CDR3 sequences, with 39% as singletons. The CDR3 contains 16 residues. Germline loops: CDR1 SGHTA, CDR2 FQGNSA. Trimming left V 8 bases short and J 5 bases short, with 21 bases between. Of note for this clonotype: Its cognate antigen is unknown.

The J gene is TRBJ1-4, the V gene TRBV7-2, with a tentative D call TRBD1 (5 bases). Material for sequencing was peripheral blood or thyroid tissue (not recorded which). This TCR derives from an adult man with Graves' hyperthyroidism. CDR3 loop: CASRRTSGGYNEKLFF. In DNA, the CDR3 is TGTGCCAGCCGGAGGACTAGCGGGGGGTACAATGAAAAACTGTTTTTT.